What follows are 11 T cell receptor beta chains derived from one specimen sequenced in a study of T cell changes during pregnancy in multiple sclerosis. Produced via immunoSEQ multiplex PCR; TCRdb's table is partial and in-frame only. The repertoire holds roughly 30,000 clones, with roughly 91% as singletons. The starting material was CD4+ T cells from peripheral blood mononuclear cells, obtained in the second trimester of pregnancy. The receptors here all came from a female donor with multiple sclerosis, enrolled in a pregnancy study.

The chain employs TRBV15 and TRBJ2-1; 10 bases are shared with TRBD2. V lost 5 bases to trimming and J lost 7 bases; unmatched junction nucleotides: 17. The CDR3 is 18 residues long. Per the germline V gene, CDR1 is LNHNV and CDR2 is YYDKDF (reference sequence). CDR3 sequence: CATSWRGLAGGSRNEQFF. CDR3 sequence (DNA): TGTGCCACCAGCTGGAGAGGTTTAGCGGGAGGTTCTAGAAATGAGCAGTTCTTC. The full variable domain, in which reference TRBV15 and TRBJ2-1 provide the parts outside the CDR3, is DAMVIQNPRYQVTQFGKPVTLSCSQTLNHNVMYWYQQKSSQAPKLLFHYYDKDFNNEADTPDNFQSRRPNTSFCFLDIRSPGLGDTAMYLCATSWRGLAGGSRNEQFFGPGTRLTVL.

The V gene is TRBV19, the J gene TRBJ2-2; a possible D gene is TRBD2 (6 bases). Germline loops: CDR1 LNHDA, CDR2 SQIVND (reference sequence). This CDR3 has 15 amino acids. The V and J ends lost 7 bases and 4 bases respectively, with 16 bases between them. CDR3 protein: CASNAGGTGTGELFF. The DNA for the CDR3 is TGTGCCAGTAACGCTGGGGGGACGGGCACCGGGGAGCTGTTTTTT. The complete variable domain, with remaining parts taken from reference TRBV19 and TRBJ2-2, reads DGGITQSPKYLFRKEGQNVTLSCEQNLNHDAMYWYRQDPGQGLRLIYYSQIVNDFQKGDIAEGYSVSREKKESFPLTVTSAQKNPTAFYLCASNAGGTGTGELFFGEGSRLTVL.

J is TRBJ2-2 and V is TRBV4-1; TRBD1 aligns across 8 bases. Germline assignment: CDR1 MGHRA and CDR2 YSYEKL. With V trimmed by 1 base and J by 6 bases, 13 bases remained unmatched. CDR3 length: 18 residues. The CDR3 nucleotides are TGCGCCAGCAGCCAAGTCAGCGCGGCAGGGGGCGGATCCGGGGAGCTGTTTTTT. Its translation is CASSQVSAAGGGSGELFF.

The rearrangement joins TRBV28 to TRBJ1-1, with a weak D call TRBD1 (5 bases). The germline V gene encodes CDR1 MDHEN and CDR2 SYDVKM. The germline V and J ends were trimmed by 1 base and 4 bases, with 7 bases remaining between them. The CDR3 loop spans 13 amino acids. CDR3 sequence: CASSLYRLTEAFF. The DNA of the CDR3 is TGTGCCAGCAGTTTATACAGGCTCACTGAAGCTTTCTTT.

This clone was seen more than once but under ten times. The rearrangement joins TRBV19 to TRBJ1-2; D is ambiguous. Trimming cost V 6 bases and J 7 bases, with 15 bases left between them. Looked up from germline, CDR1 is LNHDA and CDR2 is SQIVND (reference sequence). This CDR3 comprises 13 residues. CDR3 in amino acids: CASRREVPGGYTF. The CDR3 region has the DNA TGTGCCAGTAGGCGTGAGGTCCCGGGTGGCTACACCTTC.

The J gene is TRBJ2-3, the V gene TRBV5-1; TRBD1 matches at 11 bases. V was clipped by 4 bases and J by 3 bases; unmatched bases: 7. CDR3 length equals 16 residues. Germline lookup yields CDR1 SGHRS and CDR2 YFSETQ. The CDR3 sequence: CASSRQGQGVTDTQYF. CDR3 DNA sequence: TGCGCCAGCAGCCGCCAGGGACAGGGGGTAACAGATACGCAGTATTTT.

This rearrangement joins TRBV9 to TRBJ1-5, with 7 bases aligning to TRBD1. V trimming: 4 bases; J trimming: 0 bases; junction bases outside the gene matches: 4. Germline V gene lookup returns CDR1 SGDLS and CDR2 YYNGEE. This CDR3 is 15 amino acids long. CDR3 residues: CASSSGQASNQPQHF. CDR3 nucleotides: TGTGCCAGCAGCTCAGGACAGGCTAGCAATCAGCCCCAGCATTTT.

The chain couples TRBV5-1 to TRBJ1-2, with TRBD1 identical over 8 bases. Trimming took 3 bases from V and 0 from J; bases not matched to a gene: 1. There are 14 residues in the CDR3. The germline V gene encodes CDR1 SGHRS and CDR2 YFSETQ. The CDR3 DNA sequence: TGCGCCAGCAGCTCGGGACAGGCTAACTATGGCTACACCTTC. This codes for CASSSGQANYGYTF.

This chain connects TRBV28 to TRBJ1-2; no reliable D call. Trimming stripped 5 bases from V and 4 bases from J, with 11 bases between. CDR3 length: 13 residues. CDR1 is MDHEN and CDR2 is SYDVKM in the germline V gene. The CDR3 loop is CASSPGIGYGYTF. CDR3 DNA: TGTGCCAGCAGTCCCGGGATCGGCTATGGCTACACCTTC.

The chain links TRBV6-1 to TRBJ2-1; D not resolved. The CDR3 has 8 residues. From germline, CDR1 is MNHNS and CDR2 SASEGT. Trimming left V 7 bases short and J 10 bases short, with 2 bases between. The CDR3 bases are TGTGCCAGCACGGAGCAGTTCTTC. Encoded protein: CASTEQFF.

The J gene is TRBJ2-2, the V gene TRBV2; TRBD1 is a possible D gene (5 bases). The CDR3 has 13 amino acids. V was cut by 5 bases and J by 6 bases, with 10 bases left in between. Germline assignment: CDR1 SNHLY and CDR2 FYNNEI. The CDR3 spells CASSKGWAGELFF. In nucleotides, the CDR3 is TGTGCCAGCAGTAAGGGGTGGGCCGGGGAGCTGTTTTTT.